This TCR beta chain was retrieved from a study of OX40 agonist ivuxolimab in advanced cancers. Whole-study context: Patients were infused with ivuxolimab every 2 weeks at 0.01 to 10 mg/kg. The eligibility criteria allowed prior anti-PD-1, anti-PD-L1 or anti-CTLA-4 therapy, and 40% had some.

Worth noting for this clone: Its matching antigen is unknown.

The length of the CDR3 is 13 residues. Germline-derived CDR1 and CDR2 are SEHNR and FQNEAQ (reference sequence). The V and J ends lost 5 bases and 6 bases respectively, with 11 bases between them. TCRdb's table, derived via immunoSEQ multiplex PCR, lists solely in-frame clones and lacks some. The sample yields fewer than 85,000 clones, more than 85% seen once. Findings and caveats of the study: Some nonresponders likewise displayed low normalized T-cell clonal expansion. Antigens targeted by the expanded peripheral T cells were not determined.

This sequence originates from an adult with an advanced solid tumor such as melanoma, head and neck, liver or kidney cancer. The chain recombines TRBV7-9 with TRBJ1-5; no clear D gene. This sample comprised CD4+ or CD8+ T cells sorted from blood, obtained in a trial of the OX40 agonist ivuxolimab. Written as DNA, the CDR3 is TGTGCCAGCAGCCTGGCGGGTGGTCAGCCCCAGCATTTT. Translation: CASSLAGGQPQHF.